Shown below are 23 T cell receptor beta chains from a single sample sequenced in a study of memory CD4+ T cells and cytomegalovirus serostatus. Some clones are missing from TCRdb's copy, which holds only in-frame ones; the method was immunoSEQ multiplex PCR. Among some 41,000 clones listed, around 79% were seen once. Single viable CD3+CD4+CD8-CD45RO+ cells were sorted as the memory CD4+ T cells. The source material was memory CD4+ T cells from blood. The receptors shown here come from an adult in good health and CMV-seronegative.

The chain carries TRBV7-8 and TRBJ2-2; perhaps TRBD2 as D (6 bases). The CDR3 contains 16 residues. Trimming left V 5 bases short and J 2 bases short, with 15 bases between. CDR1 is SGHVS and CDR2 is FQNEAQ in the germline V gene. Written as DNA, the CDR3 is TGTGCCAGCAGCGGTAACCGGGACTTAAACACCGGGGAGCTGTTTTTT. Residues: CASSGNRDLNTGELFF.

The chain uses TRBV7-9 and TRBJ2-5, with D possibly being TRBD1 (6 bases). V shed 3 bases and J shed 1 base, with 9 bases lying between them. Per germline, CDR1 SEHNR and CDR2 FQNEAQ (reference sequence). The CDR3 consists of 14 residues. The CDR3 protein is CASSLGHLQETQYF. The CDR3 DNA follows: TGTGCCAGCAGCTTGGGACACCTCCAAGAGACCCAGTACTTC.

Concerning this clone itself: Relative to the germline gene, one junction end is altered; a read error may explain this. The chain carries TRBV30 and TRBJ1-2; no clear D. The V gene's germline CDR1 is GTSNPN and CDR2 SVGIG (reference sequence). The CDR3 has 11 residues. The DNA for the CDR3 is TGTGCCTGGAATTGGCGGGGTTTTAATCACTTC. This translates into CAWNWRGFNHF.

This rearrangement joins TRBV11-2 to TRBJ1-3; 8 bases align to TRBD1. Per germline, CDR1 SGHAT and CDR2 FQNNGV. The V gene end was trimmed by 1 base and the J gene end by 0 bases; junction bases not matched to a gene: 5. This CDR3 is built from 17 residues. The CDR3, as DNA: TGTGCCAGCAGCTTAGCGCGGGGACAGGTCTCTGGAAACACCATATATTTT. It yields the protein CASSLARGQVSGNTIYF.

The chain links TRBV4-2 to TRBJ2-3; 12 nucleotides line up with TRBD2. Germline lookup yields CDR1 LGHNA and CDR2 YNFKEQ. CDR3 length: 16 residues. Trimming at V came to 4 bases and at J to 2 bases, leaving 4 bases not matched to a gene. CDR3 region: CASSRTSGVITDTQYF. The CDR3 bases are TGTGCCAGCAGCCGGACTAGCGGGGTTATCACAGATACGCAGTATTTT.

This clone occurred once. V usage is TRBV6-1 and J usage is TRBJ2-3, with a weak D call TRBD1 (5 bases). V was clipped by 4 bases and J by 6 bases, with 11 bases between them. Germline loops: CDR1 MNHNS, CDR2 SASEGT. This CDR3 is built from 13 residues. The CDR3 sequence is CASSGQTADTQYF. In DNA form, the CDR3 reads TGTGCCAGCAGTGGACAGACAGCCGATACGCAGTATTTT.

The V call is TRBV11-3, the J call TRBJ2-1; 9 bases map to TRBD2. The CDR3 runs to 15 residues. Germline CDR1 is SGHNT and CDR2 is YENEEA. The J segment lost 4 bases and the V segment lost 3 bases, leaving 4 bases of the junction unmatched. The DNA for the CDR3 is TGTGCCAGCAGCTTGGGACTAGCCAGTTACAATGAGCAGTTCTTC. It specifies CASSLGLASYNEQFF.

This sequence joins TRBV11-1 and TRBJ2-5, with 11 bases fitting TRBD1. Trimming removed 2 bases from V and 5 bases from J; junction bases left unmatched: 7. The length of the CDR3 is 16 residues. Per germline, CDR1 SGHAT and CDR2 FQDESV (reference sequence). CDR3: CASSLTRTGGVETQYF. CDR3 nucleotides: TGTGCCAGCAGCTTAACCAGGACAGGGGGCGTGGAGACCCAGTACTTC.

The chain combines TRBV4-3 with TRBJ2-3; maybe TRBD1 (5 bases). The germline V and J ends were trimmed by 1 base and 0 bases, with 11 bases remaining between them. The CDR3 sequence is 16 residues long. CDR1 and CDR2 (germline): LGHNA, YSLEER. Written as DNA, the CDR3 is TGCGCCAGCAGCCAAGGCAGGGTTCGTAGCACAGATACGCAGTATTTT. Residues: CASSQGRVRSTDTQYF.

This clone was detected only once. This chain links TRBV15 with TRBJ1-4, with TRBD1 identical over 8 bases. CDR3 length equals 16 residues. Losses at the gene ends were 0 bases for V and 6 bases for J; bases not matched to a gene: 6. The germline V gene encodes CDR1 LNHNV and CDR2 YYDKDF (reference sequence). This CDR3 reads CATSRDRTGIDEKLFF. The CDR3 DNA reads TGTGCCACCAGCAGAGATCGGACAGGGATAGATGAAAAACTGTTTTTT.

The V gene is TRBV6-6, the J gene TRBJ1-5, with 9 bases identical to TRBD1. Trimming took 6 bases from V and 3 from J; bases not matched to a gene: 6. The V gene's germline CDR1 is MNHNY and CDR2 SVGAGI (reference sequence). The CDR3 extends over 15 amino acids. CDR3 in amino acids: CASRAGTGFNQPQHF. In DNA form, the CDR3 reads TGTGCCAGCAGAGCCGGGACAGGGTTCAATCAGCCCCAGCATTTT.

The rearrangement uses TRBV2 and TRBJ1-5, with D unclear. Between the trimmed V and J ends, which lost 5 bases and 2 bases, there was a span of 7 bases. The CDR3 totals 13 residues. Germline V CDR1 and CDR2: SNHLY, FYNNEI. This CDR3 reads CASSFTRNQPQHF. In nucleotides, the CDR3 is TGTGCCAGCAGTTTCACCCGCAATCAGCCCCAGCATTTT.

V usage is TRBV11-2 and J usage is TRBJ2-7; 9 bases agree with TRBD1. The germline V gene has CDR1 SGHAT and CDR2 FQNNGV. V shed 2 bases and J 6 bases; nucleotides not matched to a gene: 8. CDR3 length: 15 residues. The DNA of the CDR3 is TGTGCCAGCAGCTTACCGGGACAGGGCTTCTCCGAGCAGTACTTC. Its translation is CASSLPGQGFSEQYF.

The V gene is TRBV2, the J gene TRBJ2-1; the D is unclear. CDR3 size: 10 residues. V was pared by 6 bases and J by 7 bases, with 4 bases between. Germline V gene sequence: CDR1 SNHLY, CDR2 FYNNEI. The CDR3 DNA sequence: TGTGCCAGCAGGCCGAATGAGCAGTTCTTC. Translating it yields CASRPNEQFF.

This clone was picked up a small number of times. In DNA, the CDR3 is TGCGCCAGCAGCCGTTGGGGCGGGGGGACTAGCTCCTACAATGAGCAGTTCTTC. This codes for CASSRWGGGTSSYNEQFF. The rearrangement links TRBV5-1 to TRBJ2-1, with TRBD2 matching 8 bases. V shed 4 bases, J shed 0 bases, and the junction held 12 bases outside the gene matches. Germline-derived CDR1 and CDR2 are SGHRS and YFSETQ. This CDR3 is built from 18 residues.

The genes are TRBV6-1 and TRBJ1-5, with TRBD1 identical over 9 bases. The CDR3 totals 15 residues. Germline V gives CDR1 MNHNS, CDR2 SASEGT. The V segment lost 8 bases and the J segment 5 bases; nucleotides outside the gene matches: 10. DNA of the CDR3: TGTGCCAGCCGGCGGTGGGGACAGGGCTATCAGCCCCAGCATTTT. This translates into CASRRWGQGYQPQHF.

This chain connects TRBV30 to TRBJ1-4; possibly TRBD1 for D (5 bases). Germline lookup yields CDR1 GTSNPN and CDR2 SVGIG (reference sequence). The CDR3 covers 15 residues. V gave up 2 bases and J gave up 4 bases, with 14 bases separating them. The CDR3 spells CAWSPNQGFNEKLFF. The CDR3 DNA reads TGTGCCTGGAGTCCAAATCAGGGTTTTAATGAAAAACTGTTTTTT.

CDR3: CASSDGDGEETQYF. The CDR3 DNA sequence: TGTGCCAGCAGTGACGGGGACGGAGAAGAGACCCAGTACTTC. This chain joins TRBV2 and TRBJ2-5; D could derive from TRBD1 or TRBD2 (5 bases each). The germline V gene encodes CDR1 SNHLY and CDR2 FYNNEI. The CDR3 spans 14 residues. The ends were cut back, 3 bases at V and 3 bases at J, with 11 bases in the middle.

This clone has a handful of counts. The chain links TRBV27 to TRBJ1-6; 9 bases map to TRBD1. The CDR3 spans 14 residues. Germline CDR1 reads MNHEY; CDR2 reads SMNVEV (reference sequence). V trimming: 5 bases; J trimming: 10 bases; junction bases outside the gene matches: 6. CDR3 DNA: TGTGCCAGCAGTGCCTGGGACAGGGACTCACCCCTCCACTTT. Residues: CASSAWDRDSPLHF.

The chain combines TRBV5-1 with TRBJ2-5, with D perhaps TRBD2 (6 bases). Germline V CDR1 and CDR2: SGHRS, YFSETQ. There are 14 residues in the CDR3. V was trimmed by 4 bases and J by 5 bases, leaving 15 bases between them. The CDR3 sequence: CASSATVSGETQYF. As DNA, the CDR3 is TGCGCCAGCAGCGCCACAGTGAGCGGGGAGACCCAGTACTTC.

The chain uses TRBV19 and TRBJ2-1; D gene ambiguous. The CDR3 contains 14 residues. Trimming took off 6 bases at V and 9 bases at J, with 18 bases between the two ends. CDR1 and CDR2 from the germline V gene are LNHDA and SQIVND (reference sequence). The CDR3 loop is CASSSLFGPFEQFF. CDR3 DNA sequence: TGTGCCAGTAGCAGTCTCTTTGGGCCATTTGAGCAGTTCTTC.

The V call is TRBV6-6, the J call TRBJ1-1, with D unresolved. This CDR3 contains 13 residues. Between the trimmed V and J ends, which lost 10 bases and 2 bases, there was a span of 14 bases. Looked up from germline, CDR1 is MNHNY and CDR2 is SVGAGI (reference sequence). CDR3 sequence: CATTAAENTEAFF. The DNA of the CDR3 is TGTGCCACCACGGCAGCAGAAAACACTGAAGCTTTCTTT.

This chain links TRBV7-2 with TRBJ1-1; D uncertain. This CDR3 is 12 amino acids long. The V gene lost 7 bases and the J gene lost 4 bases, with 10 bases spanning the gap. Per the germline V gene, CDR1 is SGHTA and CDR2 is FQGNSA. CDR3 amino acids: CASTPFITEAFF. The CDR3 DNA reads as TGTGCCAGCACGCCTTTTATCACTGAAGCTTTCTTT.